These 10 T cell receptor beta chains were sequenced from one sample in a study of T cells in localized non-small cell lung cancer. Clones were read by immunoSEQ multiplex PCR, and TCRdb kept only the in-frame ones, dropping some. The sample has 3,600 or so clones; about 29% are singletons. Sequencing used lung tumor tissue, obtained before any cancer treatment. These receptors all stem from a male donor aged 60 or over with stage I lung adenocarcinoma.

This clone showed up just a few times. This chain connects TRBV18 to TRBJ2-2, with TRBD1 matching 9 bases. Germline CDR1 reads KGHSH; CDR2 reads LQKENI. The CDR3 runs 15 residues. V was pared by 3 bases and J by 5 bases, with 4 bases of the junction left unmatched. CDR3 sequence: CASSPGQGSTGELFF. For the CDR3, the DNA is TGTGCCAGCTCACCGGGACAGGGTTCAACCGGGGAGCTGTTTTTT.

J is TRBJ1-1 and V is TRBV5-1; D is perhaps TRBD1 (5 bases). The CDR3 has 14 residues. Germline CDR1 is SGHRS and CDR2 is YFSETQ. The V gene lost 4 bases and the J gene lost 6 bases, with 16 bases spanning the gap. CDR3 in amino acids: CASSNGADGAEAFF. The CDR3 DNA reads TGCGCCAGCAGCAACGGGGCGGATGGGGCTGAAGCTTTCTTT.

This clone has only a few counts. The chain has TRBV6-8 and TRBJ2-7; TRBD1 matches at 7 bases. V trimming: 6 bases; J trimming: 2 bases; junction bases outside the gene matches: 10. CDR3 length: 15 amino acids. Germline-derived CDR1 and CDR2 are MNHGY and SAAAGT. CDR3 bases: TGTGCCAGCAGGCGCGGACAGGACTTCCCCTACGAGCAGTACTTC. Translating gives CASRRGQDFPYEQYF.

This chain joins TRBV19 and TRBJ2-3; TRBD2 matches 9 bases. The CDR3 totals 17 residues. The V gene end was trimmed by 3 bases and the J gene end by 0 bases; junction bases not matched to a gene: 7. Looked up from germline, CDR1 is LNHDA and CDR2 is SQIVND (reference sequence). The CDR3 DNA follows: TGTGCCAGTAGTATCCGGACTAGCGACTTTAGCACAGATACGCAGTATTTT. Its protein product is CASSIRTSDFSTDTQYF.

This clone appeared a few times. V and J are TRBV19 and TRBJ1-1; D unclear. There are 14 residues in the CDR3. CDR1 is LNHDA and CDR2 is SQIVND in the germline V gene (reference sequence). Between the trimmed V and J ends, which lost 1 base and 4 bases, there was a span of 10 bases. The CDR3 loop is CASSIGGDGTEAFF. The CDR3 region has the DNA TGTGCCAGTAGTATAGGTGGGGATGGCACTGAAGCTTTCTTT.

The chain combines TRBV5-1 with TRBJ1-1; D gene uncertain. The V gene's germline CDR1 is SGHRS and CDR2 YFSETQ. Trimming left V 0 bases short and J 6 bases short, with 12 bases between. The CDR3 length is 14 residues. This chain's CDR3 is CASSLAGLGAEAFF. CDR3 DNA sequence: TGCGCCAGCAGCTTGGCGGGCCTAGGCGCTGAAGCTTTCTTT.

The V and J genes are TRBV6-8 and TRBJ2-7; D may match TRBD1 or TRBD2 (5 bases each). In germline, CDR1 is MNHGY, CDR2 SAAAGT. The V and J ends lost 2 bases and 4 bases respectively, with 12 bases between them. This CDR3 has 14 amino acids. CDR3 loop: CASSYRDLRYEQYF. CDR3 in DNA: TGTGCCAGCAGTTACCGGGACCTTAGGTACGAGCAGTACTTC.

The chain employs TRBV19 and TRBJ1-2; TRBD1 matches at 9 bases. J was trimmed by 4 bases and V by 2 bases; bases with no gene match: 8. Germline V CDR1 and CDR2: LNHDA, SQIVND (reference sequence). This CDR3 spans 16 amino acids. CDR3 residues: CASSISRDRVFYGYTF. The CDR3 bases are TGTGCCAGTAGTATAAGCCGGGACAGGGTCTTCTATGGCTACACCTTC.

This clone was seen only a few times. The rearrangement links TRBV6-8 to TRBJ1-5; D is uncertain. Trimming shortened V by 0 bases and J by 7 bases, and 13 bases separated the two germline ends. Germline CDR1 is MNHGY and CDR2 is SAAAGT. This CDR3 region has 15 residues. CDR3 sequence: CASSYSSSLDQPQHF. In DNA, the CDR3 is TGTGCCAGCAGTTACTCGAGCTCTTTGGACCAGCCCCAGCATTTT.

This chain links TRBV19 with TRBJ1-4; TRBD1 might be the D (6 bases). The CDR3 runs 12 residues. V was trimmed by 6 bases and J by 7 bases, leaving 9 bases between them. Germline V gene sequence: CDR1 LNHDA, CDR2 SQIVND (reference sequence). CDR3 sequence: CASSAGVEKLFF. In nucleotides, the CDR3 is TGTGCCAGTAGCGCAGGGGTTGAAAAACTGTTTTTT.